A selection of T cell receptor beta chains follows, all from one sample in a study of cytomegalovirus exposure and HLA in healthy donors. This table comes from immunoSEQ multiplex PCR, and its TCRdb copy is limited to in-frame clones, with some not included. The data hold 140,000 to 150,000 clones, with around 80% observed a single time. The sequencing input was PBMCs. The source is a man aged 40-50 years in good health and CMV-seronegative. Both conserved end residues are part of each CDR3. The D gene is left open where the match is weak. Expanded clones are given a class, and other clones once, few, many or no size at all.

size | D | J | V | CDR3 | DNA
NA | TRBD1 | TRBJ1-2 | TRBV18 | CASSPGQGANYGYTF | TGTGCCAGCTCGCCGGGACAGGGGGCGAACTATGGCTACACCTTC
NA | TRBD1 | TRBJ2-7 | TRBV5-1 | CASSPFTGGISYEQYF | TGCGCCAGCAGCCCATTCACAGGGGGGATATCCTACGAGCAGTACTTC
NA | NA | TRBJ2-7 | TRBV7-9 | CSSSHGGSGAGSYEQYF | TGTTCCAGCAGCCATGGGGGGTCCGGGGCTGGCTCCTACGAGCAGTACTTC
NA | TRBD1 | TRBJ1-5 | TRBV4-1 | CASGQGGRQPQHF | TGCGCCAGCGGCCAAGGGGGCAGACAGCCCCAGCATTTT
NA | TRBD2 | TRBJ2-7 | TRBV7-2 | CASSSSASGAGREQYF | TGTGCCAGCAGCTCAAGTGCTAGCGGAGCCGGCAGGGAGCAGTACTTC
NA | TRBD1 | TRBJ1-1 | TRBV12-5 | CASGLVLIPGQKNTEAFF | TGTGCTAGTGGTTTGGTCCTAATTCCGGGACAGAAGAACACTGAAGCTTTCTTT
NA | NA | TRBJ1-1 | TRBV4-3 | CASSQDGATGLAFF | TGCGCCAGCAGCCAAGATGGGGCTACAGGGCTGGCTTTCTTT
once | TRBD2 | TRBJ2-5 | TRBV5-1 | CASSLVAGAETQYF | TGCGCCAGCAGCTTGGTAGCGGGAGCTGAGACCCAGTACTTC
NA | NA | TRBJ1-2 | TRBV6-5 | CASSTANYGYTF | TGTGCCAGCAGTACAGCTAACTATGGCTACACCTTC
NA | TRBD2 | TRBJ2-1 | TRBV18 | CASSPQRGTWDEQFF | TGTGCCAGCTCACCCCAGCGGGGGACGTGGGATGAGCAGTTCTTC
NA | TRBD2 | TRBJ2-1 | TRBV6-1 | CASSKAGESDEQFF | TGTGCCAGCAGCAAAGCGGGAGAGTCGGATGAGCAGTTCTTC
few | NA | TRBJ1-5 | TRBV30 | CAWSRDTGNQPQHF | TGTGCCTGGAGTCGGGACACTGGGAATCAGCCCCAGCATTTT
few | NA | TRBJ2-7 | TRBV5-4 | CASSQDWRTYEQYF | TGTGCCAGCAGCCAGGACTGGAGGACCTACGAGCAGTACTTC
NA | NA | TRBJ2-2 | TRBV4-1 | CASTFGPNTGELFF | TGCGCCAGCACGTTTGGGCCGAACACCGGGGAGCTGTTTTTT
few | TRBD1 | TRBJ2-3 | TRBV12-5 | CASGSVTGDTDTQYF | TGTGCTAGTGGTTCCGTGACAGGGGACACAGATACGCAGTATTTT
NA | TRBD1 | TRBJ2-3 | TRBV5-1 | CASSLGTGTDTQYF | TGCGCCAGCAGTCTTGGGACAGGGACAGATACGCAGTATTTT
NA | NA | TRBJ2-7 | TRBV6-5 | CASMASAYEQYF | TGTGCCAGCATGGCTAGCGCCTACGAGCAGTACTTC
NA | NA | TRBJ1-2 | TRBV29-1 | CSVESLNYGYTF | TGCAGCGTTGAATCCCTCAACTATGGCTACACCTTC
NA | TRBD1 | TRBJ1-2 | TRBV19 | CASSIWDRVSGYTF | TGTGCCAGTAGTATCTGGGACAGGGTGAGTGGCTACACCTTC
NA | TRBD1 | TRBJ2-7 | TRBV11-2 | CASSPGQGAYEQYF | TGTGCCAGCAGTCCAGGACAGGGGGCCTACGAGCAGTACTTC
NA | NA | TRBJ2-5 | TRBV7-9 | CASSLELFPETQYF | TGTGCCAGCAGCTTAGAACTCTTTCCTGAGACCCAGTACTTC
NA | NA | TRBJ2-7 | TRBV5-6 | CASSMDSYEQYF | TGTGCCAGCAGCATGGACAGCTACGAGCAGTACTTC
NA | TRBD2 | TRBJ2-7 | TRBV14 | CASSRPAGGSYEQYF | TGTGCCAGCAGCCGTCCTGCGGGGGGGAGTTACGAGCAGTACTTC
NA | NA | TRBJ2-5 | TRBV27 | CASSRQAARETQYF | TGTGCCAGCAGTAGACAGGCGGCCCGGGAGACCCAGTACTTC
NA | NA | TRBJ2-5 | TRBV5-5 | CASSLAHGGSETQYF | TGTGCCAGCAGCTTGGCCCATGGAGGATCAGAGACCCAGTACTTC